Sequencing of this T cell receptor (beta chain) was carried out in a study of T-cell memory formation after mild COVID-19. This clonotype has at least ten counts. TCRdb reanalysed the 5' RACE reads using MiXCR and keeps one entry per CDR3 protein. The table has fewer than 600,000 distinct CDR3 sequences, 20% to 25% seen once. V gave up 3 bases and J gave up 2 bases; unmatched junction bases: 4. Germline V gene sequence: CDR1 SGHRS, CDR2 YFSETQ. The CDR3 runs 15 residues. The rearrangement links TRBV5-1 to TRBJ2-7, with 11 bases fitting TRBD2. This sequence was found in an adult woman who had mild COVID-19 (a few samples of this study predate the infection). Cell type and time point are not known. The sample consisted of PBMCs or a T cell subset sorted from them (not recorded which). The CDR3 nucleotides read TGCGCCAGCAGCTCGGGACTAGCGGCCACCTACGAGCAGTACTTC. This gives the protein CASSSGLAATYEQYF.